This T cell receptor (beta chain) was observed in a study of T cells after somatic rescue of genetic block. Produced via immunoSEQ multiplex PCR; TCRdb's table is partial and in-frame only. The sample consists of 80,000 to 90,000 clones, 85% to 90% of them appearing once. V was cut by 4 bases and J by 5 bases, with 14 bases left in between. Germline-derived CDR1 and CDR2 are SQVTM and ANQGSEA. This CDR3 has 13 residues. The chain employs TRBV29-1 and TRBJ2-5, with D possibly matching TRBD2 (7 bases). This clonotype originated in a woman between 18 and 29 years old. Material: peripheral blood mononuclear cells (PBMCs). The CDR3 coding sequence is TGCAGCGTTGCCGGGGGGCGCGTGGAGACCCAGTACTTC. Its translation: CSVAGGRVETQYF.